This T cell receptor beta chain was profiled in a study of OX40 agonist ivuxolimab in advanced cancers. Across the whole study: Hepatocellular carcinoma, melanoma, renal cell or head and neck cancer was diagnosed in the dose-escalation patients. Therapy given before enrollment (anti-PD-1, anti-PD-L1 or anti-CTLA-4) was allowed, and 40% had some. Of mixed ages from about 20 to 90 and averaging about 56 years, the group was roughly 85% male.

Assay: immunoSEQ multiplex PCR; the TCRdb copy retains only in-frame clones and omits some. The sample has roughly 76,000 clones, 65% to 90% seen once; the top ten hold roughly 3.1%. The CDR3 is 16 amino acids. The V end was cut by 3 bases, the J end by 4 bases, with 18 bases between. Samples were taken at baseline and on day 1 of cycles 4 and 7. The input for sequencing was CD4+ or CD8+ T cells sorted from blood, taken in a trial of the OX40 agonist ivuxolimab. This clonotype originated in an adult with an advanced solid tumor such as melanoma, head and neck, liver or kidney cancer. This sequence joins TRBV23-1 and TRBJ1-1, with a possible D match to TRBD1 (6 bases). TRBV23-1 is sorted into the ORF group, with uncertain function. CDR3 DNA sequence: TGCGCCAGCAGTCACCACTGCAGGGGTAAGGGCACTGAAGCTTTCTTT. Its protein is CASSHHCRGKGTEAFF.